This TCR beta chain was identified during a study of blood T cell repertoires in COVID-19. Study in general: Acute-phase and convalescent COVID-19 samples originated in the United States, Italy and Spain. T cells, B-cell-depleted T cells, or PBMCs provided the cDNA or gDNA that served as material.

V lost 1 base, J lost 9 bases, and 22 bases lay in between. The germline CDR1 and CDR2 sequences are MGHRA and YSYEKL. The CDR3 extends over 17 amino acids. In the original workflow: Reference gene primer amplification in the assay estimated nucleated cell counts. The repertoire was sequenced with immunoSEQ multiplex PCR; TCRdb's copy has only in-frame clones and lacks some. That table furnishes V, J and clone size, whereas the DNA furnished D and trimming. The table records about 69,000 clones, under 95% of them present only once. The V gene is TRBV4-1, the J gene TRBJ2-1; possibly TRBD2 for D (6 bases). This TCR was sampled from a woman in her sixties with active COVID-19. Material for sequencing was peripheral blood. The DNA for the CDR3 is TGCGCCAGCAGCCAAGGTCCCTTTCGGAGGGCTGGTGGTGAGCAGTTCTTC. Residues: CASSQGPFRRAGGEQFF.